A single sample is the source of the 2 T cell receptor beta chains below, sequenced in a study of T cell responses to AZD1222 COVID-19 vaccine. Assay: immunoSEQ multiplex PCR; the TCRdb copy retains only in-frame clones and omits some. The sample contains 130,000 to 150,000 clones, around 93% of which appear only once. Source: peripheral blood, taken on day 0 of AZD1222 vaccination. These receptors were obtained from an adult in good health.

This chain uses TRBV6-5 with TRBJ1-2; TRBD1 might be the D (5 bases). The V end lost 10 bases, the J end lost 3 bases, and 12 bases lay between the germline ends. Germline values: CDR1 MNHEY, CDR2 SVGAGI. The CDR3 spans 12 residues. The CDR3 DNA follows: TGTGCCATCCCCCAGGGTGACTATGGCTACACCTTC. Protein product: CAIPQGDYGYTF.

CDR3 DNA: TGTGCCAGTAGTACCCCCACTAGCGGGAGTTCGCAGTATTTT. Protein: CASSTPTSGSSQYF. This chain connects TRBV19 to TRBJ2-3; TRBD2 matches at 11 bases. Germline CDR1 is LNHDA and CDR2 is SQIVND (reference sequence). After removal of 4 bases from V and 10 bases from J, the junction contained 7 bases not matched to a gene. This CDR3 is built from 14 residues.